This T cell receptor beta chain stems from a study of cytomegalovirus exposure and HLA in healthy donors. Study context: There were 88 million or so unique TCRs (from HLA-typed donors) in an early data release. General study points: Data from an earlier analysis indicated that most TCR beta V segments were productive either about 87% or about 30% of the time.

About this clone itself: The antigen is not known.

60 Vbeta and 13 Jbeta primers were used in PCR. Libraries were prepared by immunoSEQ multiplex PCR; TCRdb keeps only in-frame clonotypes and omits some of them. Of about 220,000 clones in the sample, around 76% were seen once. The receptor's source is a man aged 18-30 years in good health and CMV-seronegative. The sample was PBMCs.

CDR3 loop: CASHTSQGLRSPLHF. CDR3 nucleotide sequence: TGTGCCAGCCATACTTCTCAGGGTTTACGTTCACCCCTCCACTTT. The chain carries TRBV5-6 and TRBJ1-6; a possible D gene is TRBD1 (5 bases). This CDR3 has 15 residues. The germline gives CDR1 SGHDT, CDR2 YYEEEE. The V end was cut by 7 bases, the J end by 9 bases, with 20 bases between.